A single sample is the source of the 8 T cell receptor beta chains below, sequenced in a study of a mutant IDH1 vaccine in newly diagnosed glioma. These receptors are not linked to any known antigen. The time point is: week 23, last vaccination. Vaccine doses each comprised 300 ug of mutant IDH1 20-mer peptide, with topical imiquimod. Assay used: immunoSEQ multiplex PCR; TCRdb lists only in-frame clones, some missing. This sample has tens of thousands of clones, with 75% to 90% found just once. Source: PBMCs, taken from a glioma patient whose treatment included an IDH1 peptide vaccine. The receptors were gathered from a man aged 40-55 years with glioma.

The chain combines TRBV27 with TRBJ1-6; the D is unclear. The CDR3 is 15 residues long. V was pared by 2 bases and J by 0 bases, with 5 bases between. Per the germline V gene, CDR1 is MNHEY and CDR2 is SMNVEV (reference sequence). The CDR3 spells CASSLAYSYNSPLHF. CDR3 bases: TGTGCCAGCAGTTTAGCGTACTCCTATAATTCACCCCTCCACTTT.

This chain connects TRBV5-8 to TRBJ2-5; TRBD2 might be the D (5 bases). The CDR3 spans 16 residues. V was pared by 0 bases and J by 10 bases, with 22 bases between. CDR1 is SGHTS and CDR2 is YDEGEE in the germline V gene. For the CDR3, the DNA is TGTGCCAGCAGCTTGGTACTGGATGGCCCACCGGAGGACCAGTACTTC. It encodes CASSLVLDGPPEDQYF.

V gene TRBV11-2 combines with J gene TRBJ2-7; no clear D. Germline values: CDR1 SGHAT, CDR2 FQNNGV. V was clipped by 5 bases and J by 7 bases, with 18 bases between them. The CDR3 sequence is 14 residues long. The CDR3 bases are TGTGCCAGCAGCACGGAGTCAGGACCTCTTGAGCAGTACTTC. Translation: CASSTESGPLEQYF.

J is TRBJ1-6 and V is TRBV4-1; D is unclear. CDR1 and CDR2 from the germline V gene are MGHRA and YSYEKL. The V end was cut by 4 bases, the J end by 1 base, with 17 bases between. This CDR3 is 18 amino acids long. The DNA for the CDR3 is TGCGCCAGCAGCCGAACCGCCGGAGGAGTATCCTATAATTCACCCCTCCACTTT. Protein sequence: CASSRTAGGVSYNSPLHF.

This clone was detected once. The chain recombines TRBV19 with TRBJ1-4; no firm D call. CDR1 is LNHDA, CDR2 SQIVND, per germline (reference sequence). Trimming took off 6 bases at V and 0 bases at J, with 5 bases between the two ends. The CDR3 sequence is 13 residues long. The CDR3 protein is CASRVSTNEKLFF. The CDR3 coding sequence is TGTGCCAGTAGAGTATCAACTAATGAAAAACTGTTTTTT.

The chain recombines TRBV7-2 with TRBJ1-6; D remains unclear. Germline V gene data show CDR1 as SGHTA and CDR2 as FQGNSA. Trimming shortened V by 2 bases and J by 9 bases, and 11 bases separated the two germline ends. The CDR3 is 14 residues long. CDR3 amino acids: CASSLYGFGSPLHF. Here the CDR3 DNA reads TGTGCCAGCAGCTTATACGGGTTTGGTTCACCCCTCCACTTT.

V and J are TRBV6-1 and TRBJ2-7; D could derive from TRBD1 or TRBD2 (6 bases each). The CDR3 length is 14 residues. CDR1 is MNHNS, CDR2 SASEGT, per germline. Trimming left V 6 bases short and J 3 bases short, with 15 bases between. CDR3 sequence (DNA): TGTGCCAGCAGAGGGGGGCTTCAGGGCTACGAGCAGTACTTC. Encoded protein: CASRGGLQGYEQYF.

This clone was seen only a few times. The genes are TRBV9 and TRBJ1-1, with D maybe TRBD1 (6 bases). Germline CDR1 reads SGDLS; CDR2 reads YYNGEE. V was shortened by 3 bases and J by 2 bases, with 11 bases between the two germline ends. CDR3 size: 14 residues. CDR3 nucleotides: TGTGCCAGCAGCGGGGGGCAGGATAACACTGAAGCTTTCTTT. It is translated as CASSGGQDNTEAFF.